This T cell receptor (beta chain) was profiled in a study of CD8 T cells in ankylosing spondylitis. Whole-study results and caveats: As reported, disease-linked clones showed significant enrichment in matched ankylosing spondylitis synovial fluid.

TCRdb passed the 5' RACE reads through MiXCR, listing each CDR3 protein once. The sample lists 250,000 to 300,000 distinct CDR3 sequences; around 19% were seen once. The table lists this clonotype with a few counts. Its antigen is still unknown. The sample was blood, either unsorted or a sorted T cell fraction (not recorded which). The TCR sequence derives from a male donor with ankylosing spondylitis or in good health (not recorded which).

Written as DNA, the CDR3 is TGTGCCAGCAGCTCCGGGCGTTTTGAAGTAGGCTACAATGAGCAGTTCTTC. It encodes CASSSGRFEVGYNEQFF. This chain joins TRBV7-8 and TRBJ2-1; no definite D call. The CDR3 is made up of 17 amino acids. Trimming took 4 bases from V and 3 from J, leaving 19 bases between them. The germline gives CDR1 SGHVS, CDR2 FQNEAQ.